This entry lists 2 T cell receptor beta chains sequenced from one sample in a study of human T cells and chemical hapten exposure. TCRdb independently ran MiXCR on the RACE reads; one entry per CDR3 protein. Here the sample spans 30,000 to 40,000 distinct CDR3 sequences, 6.5% to 8% being singletons. As for time point: pre-sensitization, week 0. Indicated treatment: therapeutic diphenylcyclopropenone sensitization with weekly scalp DPC. The sample was whole blood, taken in connection with sensitization to the hapten diphenylcyclopropenone (DPC). The receptors shown here come from a woman between 45 and 65 years old with alopecia areata. Some clones in this sample may be carry-over from other donors' samples.

The sample holds many counts of this clonotype. The chain has TRBV28 and TRBJ1-1; D unresolved. Deletions cut 3 bases from V and 6 bases from J, with 14 bases between. This CDR3 has 14 amino acids. Germline CDR1 and CDR2: MDHEN and SYDVKM. The CDR3 DNA reads TGTGCCAGCAGTTTCCAACGCGGAACGGCTGAAGCTTTCTTT. As protein: CASSFQRGTAEAFF.

This clonotype was picked up many times. The chain has TRBV7-9 and TRBJ1-1; no definite D call. The CDR3 runs 13 residues. The V and J ends lost 2 bases and 6 bases respectively, with 10 bases between them. The germline CDR1 and CDR2 sequences are SEHNR and FQNEAQ (reference sequence). The CDR3 here is CASSLRQSAEAFF. The CDR3 DNA reads as TGTGCCAGCAGCTTACGCCAATCGGCTGAAGCTTTCTTT.